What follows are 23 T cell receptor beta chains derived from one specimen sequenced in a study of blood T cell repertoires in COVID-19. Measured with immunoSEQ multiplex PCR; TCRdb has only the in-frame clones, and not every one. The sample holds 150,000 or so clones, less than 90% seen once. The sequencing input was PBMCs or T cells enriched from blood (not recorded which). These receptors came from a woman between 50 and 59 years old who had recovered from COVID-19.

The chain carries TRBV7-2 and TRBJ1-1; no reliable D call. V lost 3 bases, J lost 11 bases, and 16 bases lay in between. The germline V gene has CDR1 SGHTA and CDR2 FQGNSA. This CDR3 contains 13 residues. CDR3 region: CASSFGGASGAFF. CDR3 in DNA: TGTGCCAGCAGCTTCGGAGGAGCGAGCGGGGCTTTCTTT.

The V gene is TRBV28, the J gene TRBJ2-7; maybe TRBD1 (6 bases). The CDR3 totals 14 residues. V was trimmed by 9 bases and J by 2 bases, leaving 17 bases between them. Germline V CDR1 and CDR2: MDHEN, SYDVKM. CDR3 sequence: CARCGQGSPYEQYV. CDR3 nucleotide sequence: TGTGCCAGGTGCGGGCAGGGGTCACCCTACGAGCAGTACGTC.

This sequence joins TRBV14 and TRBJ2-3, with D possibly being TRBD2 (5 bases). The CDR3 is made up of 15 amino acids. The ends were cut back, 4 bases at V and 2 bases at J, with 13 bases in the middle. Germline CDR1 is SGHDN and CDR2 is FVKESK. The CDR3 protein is CASSPRLRNTDTQYF. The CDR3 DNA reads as TGTGCCAGCAGCCCCCGACTACGGAACACAGATACGCAGTATTTT. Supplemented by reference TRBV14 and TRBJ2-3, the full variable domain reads EAGVTQFPSHSVIEKGQTVTLRCDPISGHDNLYWYRRVMGKEIKFLLHFVKESKQDESGMPNNRFLAERTGGTYSTLKVQPAELEDSGVYFCASSPRLRNTDTQYFGPGTRLTVL.

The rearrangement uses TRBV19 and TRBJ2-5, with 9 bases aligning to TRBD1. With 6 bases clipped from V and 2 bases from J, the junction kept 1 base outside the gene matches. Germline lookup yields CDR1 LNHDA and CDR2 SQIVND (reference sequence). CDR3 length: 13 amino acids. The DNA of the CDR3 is TGTGCCAGTAGGGACAGGGGTCAAGAGACCCAGTACTTC. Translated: CASRDRGQETQYF. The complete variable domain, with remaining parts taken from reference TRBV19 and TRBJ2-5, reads DGGITQSPKYLFRKEGQNVTLSCEQNLNHDAMYWYRQDPGQGLRLIYYSQIVNDFQKGDIAEGYSVSREKKESFPLTVTSAQKNPTAFYLCASRDRGQETQYFGPGTRLLVL.

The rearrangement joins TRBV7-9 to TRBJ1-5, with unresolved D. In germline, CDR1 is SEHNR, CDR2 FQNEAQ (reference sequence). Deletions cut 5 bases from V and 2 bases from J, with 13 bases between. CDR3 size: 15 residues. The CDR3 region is CASSQEGAGNQPQHF. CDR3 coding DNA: TGTGCCAGCAGCCAAGAGGGTGCGGGCAATCAGCCCCAGCATTTT.

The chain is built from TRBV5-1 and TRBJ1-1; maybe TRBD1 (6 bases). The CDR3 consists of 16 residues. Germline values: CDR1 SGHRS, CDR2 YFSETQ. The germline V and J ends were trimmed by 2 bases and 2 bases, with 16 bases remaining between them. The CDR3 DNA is TGCGCCAGCAGCTTATGGACAGTTCAGAGCAACACTGAAGCTTTCTTT. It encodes CASSLWTVQSNTEAFF.

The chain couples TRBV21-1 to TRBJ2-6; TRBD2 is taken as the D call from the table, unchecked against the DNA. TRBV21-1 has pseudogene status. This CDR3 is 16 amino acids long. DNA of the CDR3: TGTGCCAGCACCCAATATTACTCCTCTGGGGCCAACGTCCTGACTTTC. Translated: CASTQYYSSGANVLTF.

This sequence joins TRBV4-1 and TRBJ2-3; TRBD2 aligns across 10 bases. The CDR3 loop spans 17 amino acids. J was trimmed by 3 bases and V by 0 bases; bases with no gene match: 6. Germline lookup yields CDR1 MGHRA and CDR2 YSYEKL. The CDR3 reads CASSQDGLAGVTDTQYF. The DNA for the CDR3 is TGCGCCAGCAGCCAAGATGGCCTAGCGGGGGTAACAGATACGCAGTATTTT.

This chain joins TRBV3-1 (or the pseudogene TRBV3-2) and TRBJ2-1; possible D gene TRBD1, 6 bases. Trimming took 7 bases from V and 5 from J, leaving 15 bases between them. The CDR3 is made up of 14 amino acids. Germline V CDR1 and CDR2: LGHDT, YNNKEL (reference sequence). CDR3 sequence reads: CASMDTGTNNEQFF. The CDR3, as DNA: TGTGCCAGCATGGATACAGGGACAAACAATGAGCAGTTCTTC.

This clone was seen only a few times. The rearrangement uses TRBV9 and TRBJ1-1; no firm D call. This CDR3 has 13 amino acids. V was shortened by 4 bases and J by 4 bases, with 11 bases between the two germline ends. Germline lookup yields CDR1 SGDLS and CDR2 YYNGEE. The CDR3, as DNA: TGTGCCAGCAGCCCTTTCCCGGGCACTGAAGCTTTCTTT. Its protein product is CASSPFPGTEAFF. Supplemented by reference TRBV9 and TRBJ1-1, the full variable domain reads DSGVTQTPKHLITATGQRVTLRCSPRSGDLSVYWYQQSLDQGLQFLIQYYNGEERAKGNILERFSAQQFPDLHSELNLSSLELGDSALYFCASSPFPGTEAFFGQGTRLTVV.

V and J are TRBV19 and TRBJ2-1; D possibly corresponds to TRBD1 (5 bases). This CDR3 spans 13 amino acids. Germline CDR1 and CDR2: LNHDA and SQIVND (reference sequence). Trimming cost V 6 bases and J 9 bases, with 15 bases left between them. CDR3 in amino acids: CASRTQGVPEQFF. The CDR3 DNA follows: TGTGCCAGTAGGACTCAAGGGGTACCTGAGCAGTTCTTC.

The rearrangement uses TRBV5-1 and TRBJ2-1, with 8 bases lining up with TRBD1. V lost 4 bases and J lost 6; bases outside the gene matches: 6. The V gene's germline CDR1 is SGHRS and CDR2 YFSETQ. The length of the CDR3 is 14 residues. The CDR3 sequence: CASSMDRVGNEQFF. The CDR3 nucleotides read TGCGCCAGCAGCATGGACAGGGTCGGCAATGAGCAGTTCTTC. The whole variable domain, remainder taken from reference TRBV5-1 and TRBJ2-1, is KAGVTQTPRYLIKTRGQQVTLSCSPISGHRSVSWYQQTPGQGLQFLFEYFSETQRNKGNFPGRFSGRQFSNSRSEMNVSTLELGDSALYLCASSMDRVGNEQFFGPGTRLTVL.

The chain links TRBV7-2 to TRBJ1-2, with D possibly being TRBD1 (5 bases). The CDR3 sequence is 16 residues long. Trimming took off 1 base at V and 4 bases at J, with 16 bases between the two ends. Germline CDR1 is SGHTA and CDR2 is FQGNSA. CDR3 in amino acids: CASSLGRAGLGYGYTF. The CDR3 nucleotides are TGTGCCAGCAGCTTAGGTAGGGCAGGGCTCGGCTATGGCTACACCTTC.

The CDR3 nucleotides read TGTGCCAGCAGTGAACGGGTGGGGAGACCTAACACAGATACGCAGTATTTT. It yields the protein CASSERVGRPNTDTQYF. The V and J genes are TRBV25-1 and TRBJ2-3; D is possibly TRBD2 (5 bases). Trimming removed 2 bases from V and 2 bases from J, with 17 bases in between. Germline V lookup: CDR1 MGHDK, CDR2 SYGVNS. There are 17 residues in the CDR3.

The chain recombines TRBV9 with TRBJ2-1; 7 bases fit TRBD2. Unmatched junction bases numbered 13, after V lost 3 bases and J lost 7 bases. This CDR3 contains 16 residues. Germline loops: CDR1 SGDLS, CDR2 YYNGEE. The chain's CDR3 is CASSDYGGGPWNEQFF. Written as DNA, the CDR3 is TGTGCCAGCAGCGACTATGGGGGAGGGCCGTGGAATGAGCAGTTCTTC. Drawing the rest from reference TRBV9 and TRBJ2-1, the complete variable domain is DSGVTQTPKHLITATGQRVTLRCSPRSGDLSVYWYQQSLDQGLQFLIQYYNGEERAKGNILERFSAQQFPDLHSELNLSSLELGDSALYFCASSDYGGGPWNEQFFGPGTRLTVL.

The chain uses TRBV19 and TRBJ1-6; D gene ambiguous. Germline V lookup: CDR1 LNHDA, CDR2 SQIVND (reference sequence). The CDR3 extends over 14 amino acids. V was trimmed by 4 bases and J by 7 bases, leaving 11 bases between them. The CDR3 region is CASSNTAGNSPLHF. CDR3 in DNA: TGTGCCAGTAGTAACACTGCGGGCAATTCACCCCTCCACTTT. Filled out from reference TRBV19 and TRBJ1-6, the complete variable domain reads DGGITQSPKYLFRKEGQNVTLSCEQNLNHDAMYWYRQDPGQGLRLIYYSQIVNDFQKGDIAEGYSVSREKKESFPLTVTSAQKNPTAFYLCASSNTAGNSPLHFGNGTRLTVT.

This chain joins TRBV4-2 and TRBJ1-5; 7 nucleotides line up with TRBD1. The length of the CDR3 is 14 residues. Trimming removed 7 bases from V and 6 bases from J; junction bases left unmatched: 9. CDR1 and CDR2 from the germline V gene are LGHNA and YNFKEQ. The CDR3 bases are TGTGCCAGCAATCCGACAGGGTCCCCTCAGCCCCAGCATTTT. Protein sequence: CASNPTGSPQPQHF.

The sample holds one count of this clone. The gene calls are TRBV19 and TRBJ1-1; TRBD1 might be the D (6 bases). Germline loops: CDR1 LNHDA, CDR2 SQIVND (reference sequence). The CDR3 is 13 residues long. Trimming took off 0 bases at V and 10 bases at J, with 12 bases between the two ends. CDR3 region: CASSIDQGLRAFF. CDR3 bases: TGTGCCAGTAGTATAGACCAGGGGTTGAGAGCTTTCTTT.

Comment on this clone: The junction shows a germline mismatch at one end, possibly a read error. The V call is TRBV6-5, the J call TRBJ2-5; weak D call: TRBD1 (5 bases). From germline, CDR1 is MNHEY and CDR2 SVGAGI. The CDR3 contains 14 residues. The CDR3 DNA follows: TGTGCCAGCAGTTACGGGGCAGGTCAAGGGACCCAGTACTTC. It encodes CASSYGAGQGTQYF.

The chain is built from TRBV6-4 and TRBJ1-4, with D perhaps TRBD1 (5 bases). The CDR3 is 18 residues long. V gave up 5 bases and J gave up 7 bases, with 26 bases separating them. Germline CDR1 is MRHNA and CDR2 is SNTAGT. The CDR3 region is CASSPGKKAGWGSEKLFF. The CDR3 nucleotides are TGTGCCAGCAGTCCTGGCAAGAAGGCGGGGTGGGGGAGTGAAAAACTGTTTTTT.

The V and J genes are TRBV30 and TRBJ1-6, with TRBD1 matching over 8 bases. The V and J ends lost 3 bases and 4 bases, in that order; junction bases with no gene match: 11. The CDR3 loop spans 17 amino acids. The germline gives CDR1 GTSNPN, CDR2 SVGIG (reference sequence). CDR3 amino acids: CAWSSGTGGFYNSPLHF. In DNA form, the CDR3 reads TGTGCCTGGAGCTCCGGGACAGGAGGGTTTTATAATTCACCCCTCCACTTT.

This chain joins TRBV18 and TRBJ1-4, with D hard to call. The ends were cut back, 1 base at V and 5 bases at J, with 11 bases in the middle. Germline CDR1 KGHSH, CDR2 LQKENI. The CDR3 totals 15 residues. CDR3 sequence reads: CASSPRNSLNEKLFF. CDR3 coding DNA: TGTGCCAGCTCACCACGTAACAGCCTAAATGAAAAACTGTTTTTT. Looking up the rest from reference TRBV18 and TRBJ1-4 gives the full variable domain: NAGVMQNPRHLVRRRGQEARLRCSPMKGHSHVYWYRQLPEEGLKFMVYLQKENIIDESGMPKERFSAEFPKEGPSILRIQQVVRGDSAAYFCASSPRNSLNEKLFFGSGTQLSVL.

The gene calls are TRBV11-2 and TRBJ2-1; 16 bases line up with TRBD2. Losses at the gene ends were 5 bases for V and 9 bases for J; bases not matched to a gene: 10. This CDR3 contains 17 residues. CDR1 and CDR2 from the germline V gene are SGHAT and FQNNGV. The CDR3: CASSRGLAGGQSPEQFF. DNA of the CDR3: TGTGCCAGCAGCAGGGGACTAGCGGGAGGGCAGTCTCCTGAGCAGTTCTTC.